This T cell receptor (beta chain) was documented in a study of human T cells and chemical hapten exposure. For the study at large: Patch tests of 0.01% DPC on the upper back were read at 6 days.

As for this clonotype: Its antigen is unknown.

Unique molecular identifiers were linked by the library to individual cDNA molecules. Via MiXCR, TCRdb re-called the RACE reads, giving one row per CDR3 protein. The sample includes under 450,000 distinct CDR3 sequences, just under 6.5% of them seen just once. This sample's time point: patch test 2, 6 weeks after DPC sensitization. The treatment denotes: therapeutic diphenylcyclopropenone sensitization with weekly scalp DPC. Study outcomes and limitations: The immune response of these alopecia patients might not match healthy individuals'. Expanded TCR sets contained significantly more large CDR3 similarity clusters than controls.

This CDR3 region has 12 residues. V usage is TRBV21-1 and J usage is TRBJ1-1. TRBV21-1 is a recognized pseudogene. The material was whole blood, obtained in connection with sensitization to the hapten diphenylcyclopropenone (DPC). This sequence was found in a woman younger than 30 with alopecia areata. Some clones in this sample may be carry-over from other donors' samples. In DNA form, the CDR3 reads TGTGCCAGCAGCACTTTCCGCACTGAAGCTTTCTTT. The encoded protein is CASSTFRTEAFF.